A selection of T cell receptor beta chains follows, all from one sample in a study of blood T cell repertoires in COVID-19. The data were produced by immunoSEQ multiplex PCR, yet TCRdb's version contains in-frame clones alone and is incomplete. The sample has tens of thousands of clones, around 80% seen once. Sequenced material: peripheral blood. The receptors come from a woman older than 75 with acute or convalescent COVID-19. CDR3s include the opening cysteine and the closing phenylalanine or tryptophan. The order of the fields is CDR3 protein, CDR3 DNA, J gene, clone size, V gene, D gene. A D gene is named only where the DNA matches it firmly. The size of a clone is reported for some rows only, either as once, few or many, or as a class for expanded clones.

CDR3aa: CASSQSGTGTYQPQHF; CDR3nt: TGTGCCAGCAGCCAATCGGGGACAGGTACTTATCAGCCCCAGCATTTT; j_gene: TRBJ1-5; abundance: few; v_gene: TRBV16; d_gene: TRBD1
CDR3aa: CASSQATQALLVDSGNTIYF; CDR3nt: TGTGCCAGCAGCCAAGCCACACAGGCACTACTTGTTGACTCTGGAAACACCATATATTTT; j_gene: TRBJ1-3; abundance: -; v_gene: TRBV4-2; d_gene: -
CDR3aa: CASSFGGLNTEAFF; CDR3nt: TGTGCCAGCAGCTTTGGGGGGTTGAACACTGAAGCTTTCTTT; j_gene: TRBJ1-1; abundance: -; v_gene: TRBV7-6; d_gene: -
CDR3aa: CASSRTGSGYTF; CDR3nt: TGTGCCAGTAGTAGGACAGGGAGCGGCTACACCTTC; j_gene: TRBJ1-2; abundance: once; v_gene: TRBV19; d_gene: TRBD1
CDR3aa: CASSLAPWDRENTEAFF; CDR3nt: TGCGCCAGCAGCTTGGCTCCCTGGGACAGGGAGAACACTGAAGCTTTCTTT; j_gene: TRBJ1-1; abundance: -; v_gene: TRBV5-1; d_gene: TRBD1
CDR3aa: CSVEDLRGTSSYEQYF; CDR3nt: TGCAGCGTTGAGGACTTGAGGGGGACAAGCTCCTACGAGCAGTACTTC; j_gene: TRBJ2-7; abundance: -; v_gene: TRBV29-1; d_gene: -
CDR3aa: CASRGGTGNTIYF; CDR3nt: TGTGCCAGCAGAGGGGGAACTGGAAACACCATATATTTT; j_gene: TRBJ1-3; abundance: -; v_gene: TRBV6-5; d_gene: -
CDR3aa: CASSQVYTGTEAFF; CDR3nt: TGCGCCAGCAGCCAAGTATACACGGGGACTGAAGCTTTCTTT; j_gene: TRBJ1-1; abundance: -; v_gene: TRBV4-3; d_gene: -
CDR3aa: CASSRQGAGEQYF; CDR3nt: TGTGCCAGCAGCCGACAGGGGGCTGGGGAGCAGTACTTC; j_gene: TRBJ2-7; abundance: -; v_gene: TRBV7-2; d_gene: TRBD1
CDR3aa: CASSITGDNSPLHF; CDR3nt: TGTGCCAGTAGTATAACAGGGGATAATTCACCCCTCCACTTT; j_gene: TRBJ1-6; abundance: -; v_gene: TRBV19; d_gene: TRBD1
CDR3aa: CSVAAGGRSGYTF; CDR3nt: TGCAGCGTTGCAGCCGGGGGGCGTAGCGGCTACACCTTC; j_gene: TRBJ1-2; abundance: few; v_gene: TRBV29-1; d_gene: -
CDR3aa: CASSLGTGHTPLHF; CDR3nt: TGCGCCAGCAGCCTTGGGACAGGGCACACACCCCTCCACTTT; j_gene: TRBJ1-6; abundance: -; v_gene: TRBV5-1; d_gene: TRBD1
CDR3aa: CASRPGSGGARDEQFF; CDR3nt: TGTGCCAGCAGACCTGGGAGCGGGGGGGCCCGGGATGAGCAGTTCTTC; j_gene: TRBJ2-1; abundance: -; v_gene: TRBV7-3; d_gene: TRBD2
CDR3aa: CATKRGGTGELFF; CDR3nt: TGTGCCACCAAGAGAGGGGGCACCGGGGAGCTGTTTTTT; j_gene: TRBJ2-2; abundance: few; v_gene: TRBV24-1; d_gene: -
CDR3aa: CASSFLTRGGGSGNTIYF; CDR3nt: TGTGCCAGCAGCTTCCTAACGAGAGGGGGGGGCTCTGGAAACACCATATATTTT; j_gene: TRBJ1-3; abundance: -; v_gene: TRBV7-2; d_gene: -
CDR3aa: CASSVGAGTGTLRELFF; CDR3nt: TGTGCCAGCAGCGTAGGGGCAGGGACAGGGACCCTCAGGGAACTGTTTTTT; j_gene: TRBJ1-4; abundance: -; v_gene: TRBV9; d_gene: TRBD1
CDR3aa: CASRATSYEQYF; CDR3nt: TGTGCCAGCAGGGCAACCTCATACGAGCAGTACTTC; j_gene: TRBJ2-7; abundance: -; v_gene: TRBV6-5; d_gene: -
CDR3aa: CASGLVRTGNYDNEQFF; CDR3nt: TGTGCTAGTGGTTTGGTAAGGACAGGGAATTACGACAATGAGCAGTTCTTC; j_gene: TRBJ2-1; abundance: -; v_gene: TRBV12-5; d_gene: TRBD1
CDR3aa: CASSQEGSGNTIYF; CDR3nt: TGTGCCAGCTCCCAGGAGGGGTCTGGAAACACCATATATTTT; j_gene: TRBJ1-3; abundance: -; v_gene: TRBV18; d_gene: -
CDR3aa: CASSLKKSAGGAEDTQYF; CDR3nt: TGTGCCAGCAGCTTGAAAAAGTCGGCAGGGGGCGCGGAAGATACGCAGTATTTT; j_gene: TRBJ2-3; abundance: once; v_gene: TRBV5-4; d_gene: TRBD1
CDR3aa: CASSLGDTTGNEQFF; CDR3nt: TGCGCCAGCAGCTTGGGGGACACCACCGGGAATGAGCAGTTCTTC; j_gene: TRBJ2-1; abundance: -; v_gene: TRBV5-1; d_gene: -
CDR3aa: CASSPRRSEGYTF; CDR3nt: TGTGCCAGCAGCCCCCGCCGGAGTGAAGGCTACACCTTC; j_gene: TRBJ1-2; abundance: -; v_gene: TRBV3-1/TRBV3-2; d_gene: -
CDR3aa: CASSLEQGYGYTF; CDR3nt: TGTGCCAGCAGCTTGGAACAGGGTTATGGCTACACCTTC; j_gene: TRBJ1-2; abundance: -; v_gene: TRBV5-5; d_gene: -
CDR3aa: CASSGLRTGELFF; CDR3nt: TGTGCCAGTTCGGGACTCCGCACCGGGGAGCTGTTTTTT; j_gene: TRBJ2-2; abundance: -; v_gene: TRBV6-6; d_gene: -
CDR3aa: CASSPRTSFSGNTIYF; CDR3nt: TGTGCCAGCAGCCCCCGAACATCCTTCTCTGGAAACACCATATATTTT; j_gene: TRBJ1-3; abundance: -; v_gene: TRBV14; d_gene: -
CDR3aa: CASSWDMNSNQPQHF; CDR3nt: TGTGCCAGCAGTTGGGACATGAATAGCAATCAGCCCCAGCATTTT; j_gene: TRBJ1-5; abundance: -; v_gene: TRBV27; d_gene: -
CDR3aa: CASSQADSGRKGGELFF; CDR3nt: TGTGCCAGCAGCCAAGCTGATAGCGGGAGAAAAGGGGGGGAGCTGTTTTTT; j_gene: TRBJ2-2; abundance: -; v_gene: TRBV4-2; d_gene: TRBD2
CDR3aa: CASSNRTGAYEQYF; CDR3nt: TGTGCCAGCTCAAACCGGACGGGAGCCTACGAGCAGTACTTC; j_gene: TRBJ2-7; abundance: -; v_gene: TRBV18; d_gene: -
CDR3aa: CASSGQLNSPLHF; CDR3nt: TGTGCCAGTAGTGGGCAACTTAATTCACCCCTCCACTTT; j_gene: TRBJ1-6; abundance: -; v_gene: TRBV19; d_gene: -
CDR3aa: CASSLKGWNSNQPQHF; CDR3nt: TGTGCCAGCAGTTTAAAGGGGTGGAATAGCAATCAGCCCCAGCATTTT; j_gene: TRBJ1-5; abundance: -; v_gene: TRBV28; d_gene: -
CDR3aa: CATSDPSTGDGYGYTF; CDR3nt: TGTGCCACCAGTGATCCTTCGACAGGGGACGGCTATGGCTACACCTTC; j_gene: TRBJ1-2; abundance: -; v_gene: TRBV24-1; d_gene: TRBD1
CDR3aa: CSATGYEGYTF; CDR3nt: TGCAGCGCTACAGGGTACGAAGGCTACACCTTC; j_gene: TRBJ1-2; abundance: -; v_gene: TRBV29-1; d_gene: -
CDR3aa: CASSQDLGGGGTDTQYF; CDR3nt: TGCGCCAGCAGCCAAGATCTCGGTGGGGGGGGCACAGATACGCAGTATTTT; j_gene: TRBJ2-3; abundance: -; v_gene: TRBV4-1; d_gene: TRBD2
CDR3aa: CAWSRGGSYEQYF; CDR3nt: TGTGCCTGGTCCCGGGGGGGATCCTACGAGCAGTACTTC; j_gene: TRBJ2-7; abundance: once; v_gene: TRBV30; d_gene: TRBD2
CDR3aa: CASSLPRDTQYF; CDR3nt: TGTGCCAGCAGCTTACCCAGGGATACGCAGTATTTT; j_gene: TRBJ2-3; abundance: -; v_gene: TRBV7-9; d_gene: -
CDR3aa: CASSFGQGSTDTQYF; CDR3nt: TGTGCCAGCAGCTTTGGACAGGGTTCGACAGATACGCAGTATTTT; j_gene: TRBJ2-3; abundance: -; v_gene: TRBV11-3; d_gene: TRBD1
CDR3aa: CASSLGQGPNTIYF; CDR3nt: TGTGCCAGCAGCTTAGGACAGGGGCCAAACACCATATATTTT; j_gene: TRBJ1-3; abundance: -; v_gene: TRBV5-4; d_gene: TRBD1
CDR3aa: CASSKTSPGANVLTF; CDR3nt: TGTGCCAGTAGTAAGACAAGCCCTGGGGCCAACGTCCTGACTTTC; j_gene: TRBJ2-6; abundance: -; v_gene: TRBV19; d_gene: -
CDR3aa: CASSLVFGQGAGWETQYF; CDR3nt: TGTGCCAGCAGCTTAGTATTCGGACAGGGGGCGGGTTGGGAGACCCAGTACTTC; j_gene: TRBJ2-5; abundance: -; v_gene: TRBV5-6; d_gene: TRBD1
CDR3aa: CSVDPRRRTGNTEAFF; CDR3nt: TGCAGCGTTGACCCCCGCCGCCGGACAGGGAACACTGAAGCTTTCTTT; j_gene: TRBJ1-1; abundance: few; v_gene: TRBV29-1; d_gene: TRBD1
CDR3aa: CASSFSLLTGELFF; CDR3nt: TGTGCCAGCAGCTTTAGCCTTCTCACCGGGGAGCTGTTTTTT; j_gene: TRBJ2-2; abundance: medium-sized; v_gene: TRBV7-8; d_gene: -
CDR3aa: CASSLWTGTDEQYF; CDR3nt: TGTGCCAGCAGTTTATGGACAGGGACCGACGAGCAGTACTTC; j_gene: TRBJ2-7; abundance: many; v_gene: TRBV27; d_gene: TRBD1
CDR3aa: CASSQGRLLYNEQFF; CDR3nt: TGTGCCAGCAGCCAGGGTCGTCTACTATACAATGAGCAGTTCTTC; j_gene: TRBJ2-1; abundance: -; v_gene: TRBV3-1/TRBV3-2; d_gene: -
CDR3aa: CASSVTGSNTGELFF; CDR3nt: TGTGCCAGCAGCGTAACAGGGTCGAACACCGGGGAGCTGTTTTTT; j_gene: TRBJ2-2; abundance: -; v_gene: TRBV9; d_gene: -
CDR3aa: CASSLAAGGARDTQYF; CDR3nt: TGTGCCAGCAGCTTAGCGGCGGGAGGGGCGCGGGATACGCAGTATTTT; j_gene: TRBJ2-3; abundance: -; v_gene: TRBV7-2; d_gene: TRBD2
CDR3aa: CATWDREPYNEQFF; CDR3nt: TGTGCCACCTGGGACAGGGAACCCTACAATGAGCAGTTCTTC; j_gene: TRBJ2-1; abundance: -; v_gene: TRBV28; d_gene: TRBD1
CDR3aa: CASSWDRSGETQYF; CDR3nt: TGTGCCAGCAGCTGGGACAGGTCTGGCGAGACCCAGTACTTC; j_gene: TRBJ2-5; abundance: -; v_gene: TRBV11-2; d_gene: TRBD1
CDR3aa: CASSRQGTEAFF; CDR3nt: TGTGCCAGCAGTAGACAGGGCACTGAAGCTTTCTTT; j_gene: TRBJ1-1; abundance: once; v_gene: TRBV6-5; d_gene: TRBD1
CDR3aa: CASSTASGRENEQFF; CDR3nt: TGCGCCAGCAGCACCGCTAGCGGGAGGGAGAATGAGCAGTTCTTC; j_gene: TRBJ2-1; abundance: -; v_gene: TRBV5-1; d_gene: TRBD2
CDR3aa: CASSLNQGNTEAFF; CDR3nt: TGTGCCAGCAGCTTAAACCAGGGGAACACTGAAGCTTTCTTT; j_gene: TRBJ1-1; abundance: -; v_gene: TRBV11-2; d_gene: -
CDR3aa: CASSLKPGQGSEQFF; CDR3nt: TGTGCCAGCAGCTTAAAACCGGGACAGGGCAGTGAGCAGTTCTTC; j_gene: TRBJ2-1; abundance: -; v_gene: TRBV7-3; d_gene: TRBD1
CDR3aa: CATSRGSGVSDKYNEQFF; CDR3nt: TGTGCCACCAGCAGAGGCTCTGGGGTTAGCGACAAGTACAATGAGCAGTTCTTC; j_gene: TRBJ2-1; abundance: once; v_gene: TRBV15; d_gene: -
CDR3aa: CASKPSPRGRANEKLFF; CDR3nt: TGTGCCAGCAAACCTAGCCCGCGGGGCAGGGCTAATGAAAAACTGTTTTTT; j_gene: TRBJ1-4; abundance: -; v_gene: TRBV2; d_gene: -
CDR3aa: CASTNPGLDDTQYF; CDR3nt: TGTGCCAGCACCAATCCGGGACTGGACGATACGCAGTATTTT; j_gene: TRBJ2-3; abundance: -; v_gene: TRBV7-8; d_gene: -
CDR3aa: CASSTQTGGGEQFF; CDR3nt: TGTGCCAGCAGCACCCAAACAGGGGGTGGTGAGCAGTTCTTC; j_gene: TRBJ2-1; abundance: -; v_gene: TRBV7-3; d_gene: TRBD1
CDR3aa: CASGLAGVDTQYF; CDR3nt: TGTGCTAGTGGTTTGGCGGGGGTCGATACGCAGTATTTT; j_gene: TRBJ2-3; abundance: -; v_gene: TRBV12-5; d_gene: -